This T cell receptor beta chain emerged from a study of T cell responses to AZD1222 COVID-19 vaccine. Sequenced by immunoSEQ multiplex PCR; TCRdb stores in-frame clones only, minus some. Among 45,000 or so clones listed, about 90% were seen once. The clonotype originates from an adult who received the AZD1222 COVID-19 vaccine. This material consisted of peripheral blood, taken 28 days after the second AZD1222 dose.

DNA for the CDR3: TGTGCCAGCAGCGTAGCCTTGGGACAGGGGCTCGATGGCTACACCTTC. Protein sequence: CASSVALGQGLDGYTF. This chain connects TRBV9 to TRBJ1-2; 10 bases match TRBD1. The CDR3 loop spans 16 amino acids. Germline trimming cut 0 bases from V and 6 bases from J; bases unmatched to any gene: 8. The germline V gene encodes CDR1 SGDLS and CDR2 YYNGEE.